A single T cell receptor (beta chain) is shown here with its context. Its antigen remains undetermined. The sample holds no much larger clone one base away, and base qualities are not on file. Receptor libraries were prepared by the immunoSEQ multiplex PCR assay. TCRdb took this table from immuneACCESS and kept in-frame rearrangements with V and J called. Such tables lack part of the clones; where checked against another copy, unresolved V genes explain under half of the gap, and the rest is unexplained. The sample includes approximately 20,000 clones, with roughly 88% observed a single time. Approximately 6.3% of the sample is taken by the ten largest. Here V drops 1 base and J drops 7 bases, and the junction holds 9 bases not matched to any gene. The germline V gene gives CDR1 as SGHAT and CDR2 as FQNNGV. Spanning cysteine to phenylalanine, the CDR3 consists of 16 amino acids. The kept DNA is CDR3 alone, 48 bases in frame from the first base.

The data stem from a study of T cell changes during pregnancy in multiple sclerosis (dated by TCRdb to between 2018 and 2021). About the study as a whole: Changes in the T cell repertoire over the course of pregnancy were examined in this study in women with multiple sclerosis.

The V gene is TRBV11-2 and the J gene is TRBJ2-7, and 11 junction bases match TRBD2. The material sequenced was CD8+ T cells from peripheral blood mononuclear cells, taken in the third trimester of pregnancy. This TCR came from a female donor in good health, enrolled as a control in a pregnancy study. The CDR3 region reads CASSLGGIAGGREQYF. The DNA sequence is as follows: TGTGCCAGCAGCTTAGGGGGTATAGCGGGGGGGCGAGAGCAGTACTTC.